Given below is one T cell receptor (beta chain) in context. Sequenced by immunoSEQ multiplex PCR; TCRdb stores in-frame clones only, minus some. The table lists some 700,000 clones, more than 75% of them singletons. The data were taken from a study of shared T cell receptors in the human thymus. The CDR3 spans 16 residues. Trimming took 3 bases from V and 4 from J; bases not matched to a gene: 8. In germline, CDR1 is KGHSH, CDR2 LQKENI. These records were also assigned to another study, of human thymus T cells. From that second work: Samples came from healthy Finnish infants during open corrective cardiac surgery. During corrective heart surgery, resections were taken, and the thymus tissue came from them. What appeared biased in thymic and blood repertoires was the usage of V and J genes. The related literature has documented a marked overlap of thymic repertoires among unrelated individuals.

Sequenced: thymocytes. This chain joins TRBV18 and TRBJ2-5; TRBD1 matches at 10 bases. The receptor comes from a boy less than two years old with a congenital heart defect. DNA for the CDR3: TGTGCCAGCTCACCTAACAGACAGGGGGCGAGAGAGACCCAGTACTTC. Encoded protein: CASSPNRQGARETQYF.